The T cell receptor (beta chain) described here comes from a study of prognosis after radiotherapy for stage I lung cancer. Study summary: Radiotherapy: SBRT, 3 to 5 fractions, biologically effective dose at least 100 Gy. Stereotactic body radiotherapy was never combined with concurrent therapy in any patient. Regarding the study as a whole: A drop in unique TCR clone counts was seen after stereotactic body radiation therapy, median 10,088 versus 6,861.

The TCR beta CDR3 region was amplified from genomic DNA, with two rounds of multiplex PCR being used for the amplification. Round one of PCR was performed, and it used primers specific to each TRBV and TRBJ gene. MiXCR was run by TCRdb on the multiplex PCR reads, yielding one entry per CDR3 protein. The top ten clones hold about 30% of a sample with 14,000 or so distinct CDR3 sequences, approximately 33% of them seen once. V lost 4 bases to trimming and J lost 1 base, with 11 bases between them. The CDR3 has 14 amino acids. CDR1 is MNHEY and CDR2 is SVGEGT in the germline V gene. This clonotype was recorded at least ten times. Its antigen remains unidentified. A much larger clone sits a single nucleotide away, making a read error possible.

V usage is TRBV6-2 or TRBV6-3 and J usage is TRBJ2-7; D uncertain. Specimen: PBMCs, collected before or after stereotactic body radiation therapy (not recorded which). The origin of this receptor is a donor of 50 years or more with non-small cell lung cancer. The CDR3 DNA reads TGTGCCAGCAGTTTCGCAGGCAAGTCCTACGAGCAGTACTTC. It specifies CASSFAGKSYEQYF.